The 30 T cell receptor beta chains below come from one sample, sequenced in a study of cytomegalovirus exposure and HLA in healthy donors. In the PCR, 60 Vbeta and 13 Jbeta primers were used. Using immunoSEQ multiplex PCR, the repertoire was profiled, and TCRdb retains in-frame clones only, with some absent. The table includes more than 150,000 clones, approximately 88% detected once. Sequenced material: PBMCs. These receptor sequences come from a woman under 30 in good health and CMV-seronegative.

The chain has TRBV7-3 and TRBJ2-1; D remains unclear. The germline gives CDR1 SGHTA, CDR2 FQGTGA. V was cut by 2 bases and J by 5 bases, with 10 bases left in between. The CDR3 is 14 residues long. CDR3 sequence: CASSLARTNNEQFF. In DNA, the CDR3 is TGTGCCAGCAGCTTAGCCCGAACTAACAATGAGCAGTTCTTC.

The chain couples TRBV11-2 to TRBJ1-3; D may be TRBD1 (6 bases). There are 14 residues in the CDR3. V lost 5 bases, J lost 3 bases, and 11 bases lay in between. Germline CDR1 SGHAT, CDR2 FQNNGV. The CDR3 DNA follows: TGTGCCAGCAGCCTTACAGGGCTTGGAAACACCATATATTTT. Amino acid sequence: CASSLTGLGNTIYF. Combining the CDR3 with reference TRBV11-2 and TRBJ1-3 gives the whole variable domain EAGVAQSPRYKIIEKRQSVAFWCNPISGHATLYWYQQILGQGPKLLIQFQNNGVVDDSQLPKDRFSAERLKGVDSTLKIQPAKLEDSAVYLCASSLTGLGNTIYFGEGSWLTVV.

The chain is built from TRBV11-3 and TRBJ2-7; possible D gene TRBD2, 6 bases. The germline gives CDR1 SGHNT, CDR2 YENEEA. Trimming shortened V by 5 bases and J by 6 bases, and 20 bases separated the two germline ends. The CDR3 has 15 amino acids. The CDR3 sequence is CASSQNSGGGLEQYF. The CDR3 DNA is TGTGCCAGCAGCCAGAACAGTGGGGGAGGCCTCGAGCAGTACTTC.

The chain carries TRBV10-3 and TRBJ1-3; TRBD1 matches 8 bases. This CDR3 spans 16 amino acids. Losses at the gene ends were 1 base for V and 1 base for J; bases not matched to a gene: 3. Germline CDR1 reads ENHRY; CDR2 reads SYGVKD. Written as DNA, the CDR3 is TGTGCCATCAGTGAGTTTGACAGGGGTTCTGGAAACACCATATATTTT. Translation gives CAISEFDRGSGNTIYF.

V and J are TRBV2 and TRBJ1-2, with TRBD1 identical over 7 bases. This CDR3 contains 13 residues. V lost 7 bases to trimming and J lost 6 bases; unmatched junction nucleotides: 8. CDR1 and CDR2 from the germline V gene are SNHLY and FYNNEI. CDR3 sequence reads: CASKGEQGHGYTF. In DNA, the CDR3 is TGTGCCAGCAAGGGGGAACAGGGGCATGGCTACACCTTC.

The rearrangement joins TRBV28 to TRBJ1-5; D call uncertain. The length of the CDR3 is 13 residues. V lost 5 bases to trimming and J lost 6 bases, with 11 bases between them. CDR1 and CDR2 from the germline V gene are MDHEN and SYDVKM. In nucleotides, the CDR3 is TGTGCCAGCAGTGGGCCGGGGAGTCAGCCCCAGCATTTT. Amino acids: CASSGPGSQPQHF. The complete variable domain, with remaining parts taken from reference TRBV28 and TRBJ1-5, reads DVKVTQSSRYLVKRTGEKVFLECVQDMDHENMFWYRQDPGLGLRLIYFSYDVKMKEKGDIPEGYSVSREKKERFSLILESASTNQTSMYLCASSGPGSQPQHFGDGTRLSIL.

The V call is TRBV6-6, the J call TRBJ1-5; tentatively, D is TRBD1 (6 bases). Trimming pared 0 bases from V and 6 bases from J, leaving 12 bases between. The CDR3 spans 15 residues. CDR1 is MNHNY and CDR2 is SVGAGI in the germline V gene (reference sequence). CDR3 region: CASSYSPGVSQPQHF. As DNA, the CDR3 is TGTGCCAGCAGTTACTCCCCAGGGGTTAGTCAGCCCCAGCATTTT.

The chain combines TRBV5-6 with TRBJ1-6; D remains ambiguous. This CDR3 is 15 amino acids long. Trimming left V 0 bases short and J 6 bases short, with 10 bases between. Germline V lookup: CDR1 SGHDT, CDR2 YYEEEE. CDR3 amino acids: CASSLDRPVNSPLHF. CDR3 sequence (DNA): TGTGCCAGCAGCTTGGACAGACCAGTTAATTCACCCCTCCACTTT.

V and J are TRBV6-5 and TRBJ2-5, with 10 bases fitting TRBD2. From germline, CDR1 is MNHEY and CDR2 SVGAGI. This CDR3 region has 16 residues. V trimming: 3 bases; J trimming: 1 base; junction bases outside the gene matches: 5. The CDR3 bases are TGTGCCAGCAGTTATGGTAGCGGGGGGTTCCAAGAGACCCAGTACTTC. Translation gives CASSYGSGGFQETQYF.

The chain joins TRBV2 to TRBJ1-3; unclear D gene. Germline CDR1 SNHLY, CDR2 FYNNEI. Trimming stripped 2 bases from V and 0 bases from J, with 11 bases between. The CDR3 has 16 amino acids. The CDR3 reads CASSEIGPSSGNTIYF. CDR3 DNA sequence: TGTGCCAGCAGTGAAATTGGCCCCAGCTCTGGAAACACCATATATTTT.

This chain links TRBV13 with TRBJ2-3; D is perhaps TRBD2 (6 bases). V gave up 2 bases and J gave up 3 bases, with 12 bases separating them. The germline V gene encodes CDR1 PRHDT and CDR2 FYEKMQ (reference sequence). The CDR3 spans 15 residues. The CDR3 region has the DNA TGTGCCAGCAGCTTAAGGGGACTCGAAACAGATACGCAGTATTTT. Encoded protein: CASSLRGLETDTQYF.

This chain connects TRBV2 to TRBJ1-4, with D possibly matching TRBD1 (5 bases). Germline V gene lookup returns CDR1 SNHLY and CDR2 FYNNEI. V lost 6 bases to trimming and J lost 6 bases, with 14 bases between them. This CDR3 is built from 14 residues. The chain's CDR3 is CASRRRQLDEKLFF. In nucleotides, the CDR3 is TGTGCCAGCAGGAGGAGACAGCTAGATGAAAAACTGTTTTTT.

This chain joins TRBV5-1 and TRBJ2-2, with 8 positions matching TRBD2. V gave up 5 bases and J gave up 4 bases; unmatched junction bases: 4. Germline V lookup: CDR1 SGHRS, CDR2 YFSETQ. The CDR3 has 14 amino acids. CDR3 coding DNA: TGCGCCAGCAGTTACACTAGCGGCACCGGGGAGCTGTTTTTT. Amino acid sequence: CASSYTSGTGELFF.

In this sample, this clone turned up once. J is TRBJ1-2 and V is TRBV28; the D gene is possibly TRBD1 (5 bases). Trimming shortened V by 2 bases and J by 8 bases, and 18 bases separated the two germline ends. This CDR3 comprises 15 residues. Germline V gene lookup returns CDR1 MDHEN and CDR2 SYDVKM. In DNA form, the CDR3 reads TGTGCCAGCAGTTTACGCTCCCAGGGTAGTGAGGGCTACACCTTC. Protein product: CASSLRSQGSEGYTF.

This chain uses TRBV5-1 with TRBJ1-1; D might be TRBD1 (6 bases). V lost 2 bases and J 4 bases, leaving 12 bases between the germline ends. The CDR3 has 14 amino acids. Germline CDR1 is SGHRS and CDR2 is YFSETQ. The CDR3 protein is CASSFTQGSTEAFF. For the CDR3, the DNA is TGCGCCAGCAGCTTCACTCAGGGGAGCACTGAAGCTTTCTTT.

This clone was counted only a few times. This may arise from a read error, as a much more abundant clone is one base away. The CDR3 nucleotides read TGTGCCAGCAGTGACGCTAGCGGGGGGGCAGATACGCAGTATTTT. It encodes CASSDASGGADTQYF. The gene calls are TRBV6-4 and TRBJ2-3; 12 bases are a match to TRBD2. Losses at the gene ends were 2 bases for V and 4 bases for J; bases not matched to a gene: 1. The CDR3 length is 15 residues. Germline CDR1 is MRHNA and CDR2 is SNTAGT.

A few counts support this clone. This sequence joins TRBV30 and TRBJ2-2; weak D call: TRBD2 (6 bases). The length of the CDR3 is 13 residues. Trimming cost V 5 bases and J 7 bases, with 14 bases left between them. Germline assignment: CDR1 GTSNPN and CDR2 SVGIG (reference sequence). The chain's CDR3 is CAWGGTGNGELFF. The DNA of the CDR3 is TGTGCCTGGGGGGGGACTGGCAACGGGGAGCTGTTTTTT.

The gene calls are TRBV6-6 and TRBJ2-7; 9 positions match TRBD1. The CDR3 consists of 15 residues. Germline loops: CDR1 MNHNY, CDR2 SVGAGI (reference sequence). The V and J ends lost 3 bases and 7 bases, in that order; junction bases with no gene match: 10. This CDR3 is CASSYPGQGSGEQYF. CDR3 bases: TGTGCCAGCAGTTATCCGGGACAGGGTTCTGGTGAGCAGTACTTC.

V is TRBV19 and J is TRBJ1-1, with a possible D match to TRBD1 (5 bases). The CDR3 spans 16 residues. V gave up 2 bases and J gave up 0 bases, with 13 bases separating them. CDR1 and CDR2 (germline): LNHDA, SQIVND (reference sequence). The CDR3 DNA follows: TGTGCCAGTAGTATAATGGCAGGGAACGTGAACACTGAAGCTTTCTTT. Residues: CASSIMAGNVNTEAFF. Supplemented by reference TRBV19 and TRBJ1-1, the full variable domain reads DGGITQSPKYLFRKEGQNVTLSCEQNLNHDAMYWYRQDPGQGLRLIYYSQIVNDFQKGDIAEGYSVSREKKESFPLTVTSAQKNPTAFYLCASSIMAGNVNTEAFFGQGTRLTVV.

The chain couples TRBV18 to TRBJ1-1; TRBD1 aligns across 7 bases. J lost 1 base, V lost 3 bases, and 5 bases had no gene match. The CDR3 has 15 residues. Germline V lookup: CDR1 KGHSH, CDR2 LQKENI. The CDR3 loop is CASSPRTGPNTEAFF. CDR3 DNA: TGTGCCAGCTCACCTCGGACAGGACCGAACACTGAAGCTTTCTTT.

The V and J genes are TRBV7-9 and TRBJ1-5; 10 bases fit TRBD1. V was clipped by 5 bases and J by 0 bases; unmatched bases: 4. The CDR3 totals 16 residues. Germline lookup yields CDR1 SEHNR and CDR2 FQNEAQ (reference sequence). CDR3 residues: CASSPGTGASNQPQHF. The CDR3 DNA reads TGTGCCAGCAGCCCAGGGACAGGGGCTAGCAATCAGCCCCAGCATTTT.

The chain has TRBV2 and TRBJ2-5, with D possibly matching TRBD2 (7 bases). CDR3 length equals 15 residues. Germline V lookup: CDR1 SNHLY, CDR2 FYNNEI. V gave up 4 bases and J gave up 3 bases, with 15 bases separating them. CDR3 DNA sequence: TGTGCCAGCAGTGTGAGAGGGGGGGGGAAAGAGACCCAGTACTTC. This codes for CASSVRGGGKETQYF. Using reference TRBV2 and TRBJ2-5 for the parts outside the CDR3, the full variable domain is EPEVTQTPSHQVTQMGQEVILRCVPISNHLYFYWYRQILGQKVEFLVSFYNNEISEKSEIFDDQFSVERPDGSNFTLKIRSTKLEDSAMYFCASSVRGGGKETQYFGPGTRLLVL.

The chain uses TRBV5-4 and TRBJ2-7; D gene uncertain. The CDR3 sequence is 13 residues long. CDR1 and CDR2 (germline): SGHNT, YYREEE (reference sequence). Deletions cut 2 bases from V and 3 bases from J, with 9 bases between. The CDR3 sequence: CASSFSNSYEQYF. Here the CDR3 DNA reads TGTGCCAGCAGCTTCTCCAACAGCTACGAGCAGTACTTC.

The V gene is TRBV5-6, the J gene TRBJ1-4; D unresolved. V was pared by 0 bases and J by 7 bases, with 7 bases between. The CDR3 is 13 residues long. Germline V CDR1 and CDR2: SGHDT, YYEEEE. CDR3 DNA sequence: TGTGCCAGCAGCTTGGTGACTTCTGAAAAACTGTTTTTT. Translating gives CASSLVTSEKLFF.

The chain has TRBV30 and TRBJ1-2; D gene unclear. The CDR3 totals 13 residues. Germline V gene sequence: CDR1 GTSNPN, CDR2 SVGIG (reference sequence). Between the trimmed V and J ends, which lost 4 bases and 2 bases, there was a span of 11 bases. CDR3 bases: TGTGCCTGGACTTGGGCGGGGAACTATGGCTACACCTTC. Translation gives CAWTWAGNYGYTF.

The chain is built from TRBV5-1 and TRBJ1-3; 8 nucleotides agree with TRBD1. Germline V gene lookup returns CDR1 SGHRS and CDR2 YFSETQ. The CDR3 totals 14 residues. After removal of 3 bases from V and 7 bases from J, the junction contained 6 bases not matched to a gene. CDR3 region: CASSSTGGWNTIYF. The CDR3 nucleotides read TGCGCCAGCAGCTCAACAGGGGGATGGAACACCATATATTTT.

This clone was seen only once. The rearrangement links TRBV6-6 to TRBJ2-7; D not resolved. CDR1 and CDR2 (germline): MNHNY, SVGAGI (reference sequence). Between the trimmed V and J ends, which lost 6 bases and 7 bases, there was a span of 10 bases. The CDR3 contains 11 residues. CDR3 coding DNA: TGTGCCAGCAGGCAATCTAGAGAGCAGTACTTC. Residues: CASRQSREQYF.

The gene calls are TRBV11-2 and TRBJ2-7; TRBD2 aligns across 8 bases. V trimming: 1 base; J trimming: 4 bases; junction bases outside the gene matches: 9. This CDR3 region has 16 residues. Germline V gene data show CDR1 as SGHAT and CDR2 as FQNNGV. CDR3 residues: CASSLGPGAGVYEQYF. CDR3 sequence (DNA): TGTGCCAGCAGCTTAGGCCCAGGAGCGGGGGTTTACGAGCAGTACTTC.

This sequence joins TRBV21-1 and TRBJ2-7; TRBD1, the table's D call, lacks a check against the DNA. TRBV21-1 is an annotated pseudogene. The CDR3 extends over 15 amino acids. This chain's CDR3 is CAKNTGANHEYEQYF. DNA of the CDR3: TGTGCCAAAAACACAGGGGCAAACCATGAGTACGAGCAGTACTTC.

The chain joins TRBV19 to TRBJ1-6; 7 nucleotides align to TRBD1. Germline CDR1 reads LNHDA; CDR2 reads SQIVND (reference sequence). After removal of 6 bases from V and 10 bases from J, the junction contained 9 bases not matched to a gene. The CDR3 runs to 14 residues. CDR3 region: CASSPRQGLSPLHF. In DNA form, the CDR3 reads TGTGCCAGTAGCCCGAGACAGGGATTGTCACCCCTCCACTTT.